In this sample, the clone carrying this T cell receptor beta chain turned up a few times. Its antigen remains unidentified. This sample was taken from a study of cytomegalovirus exposure and HLA in healthy donors. Study background: Unique TCRs numbering roughly 85 million, obtained from HLA-typed donors, made up an early data release. General study points: Association of a missense DCLRE1C variant with TCR beta V- and J-gene trimming was reported in a later analysis. According to a later analysis, most TCR beta chains associated with CMV appeared HLA-restricted.

The PCR had 60 Vbeta and 13 Jbeta primers. TCRdb's table, derived via immunoSEQ multiplex PCR, lists solely in-frame clones and lacks some. Of roughly 72,000 clones listed, roughly three quarters are singletons. The CDR3 is 14 amino acids. The V end lost 6 bases, the J end lost 1 base, and 12 bases lay between the germline ends. Germline CDR1 MDHEN, CDR2 SYDVKM. V is TRBV28 and J is TRBJ1-1; D gene unclear. This sequence was found in a woman aged 40 to 55 in good health and CMV-seropositive. Sequencing input: PBMCs. The CDR3 region has the DNA TGTGCCAGCAGCTCTGGAAGACAGAACACTGAAGCTTTCTTT. Translated: CASSSGRQNTEAFF.